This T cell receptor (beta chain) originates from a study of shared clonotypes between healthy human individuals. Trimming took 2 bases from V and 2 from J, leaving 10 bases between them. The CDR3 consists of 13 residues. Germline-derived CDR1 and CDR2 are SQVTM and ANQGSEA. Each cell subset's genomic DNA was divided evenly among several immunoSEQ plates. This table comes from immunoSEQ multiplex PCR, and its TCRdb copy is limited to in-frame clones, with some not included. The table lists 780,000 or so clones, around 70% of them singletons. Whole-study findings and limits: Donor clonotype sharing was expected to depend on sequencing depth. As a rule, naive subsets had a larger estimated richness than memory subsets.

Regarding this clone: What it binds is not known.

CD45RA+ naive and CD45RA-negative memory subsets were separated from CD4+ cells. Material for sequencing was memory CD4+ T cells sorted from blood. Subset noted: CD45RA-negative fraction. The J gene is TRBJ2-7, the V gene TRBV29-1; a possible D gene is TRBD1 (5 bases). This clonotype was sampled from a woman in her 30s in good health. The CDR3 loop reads CSVESDSTYEQYF. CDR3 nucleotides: TGCAGCGTTGAATCCGACAGTACCTACGAGCAGTACTTC.